The 21 T cell receptor beta chains below all came from one sample that was sequenced in a study. TCRdb independently ran MiXCR on the 5' RACE reads; one entry per CDR3 protein. The sample lists nearly 55,000 distinct CDR3 sequences; around 24% were seen once. Sequencing was performed on tumor-infiltrating naive CD4+ T cells sorted from the breast tumor. Specified subset: naive CD4+ T cells, CD4+CD45RA+CD25-. These receptors were taken from a female donor with breast cancer.

V is TRBV7-2 and J is TRBJ1-5; D is ambiguous. V gave up 7 bases and J gave up 4 bases, with 11 bases separating them. The CDR3 runs 13 residues. From germline, CDR1 is SGHTA and CDR2 FQGNSA. The CDR3, as DNA: TGTGCCAGCAACTCGGGTGGGAATCAGCCCCAGCATTTT. It is translated as CASNSGGNQPQHF.

This clonotype has more than one count but fewer than ten. The J gene is TRBJ2-3, the V gene TRBV7-2, with D possibly being TRBD1 or TRBD2 (5 bases each). In germline, CDR1 is SGHTA, CDR2 FQGNSA. This CDR3 has 19 amino acids. V was trimmed by 5 bases and J by 2 bases, leaving 26 bases between them. CDR3 protein: CASSPKRGSEDRATDTQYF. In DNA, the CDR3 is TGTGCCAGCAGCCCAAAGAGGGGCAGCGAGGACCGTGCCACAGATACGCAGTATTTT. Full variable domain (remainder filled in from reference TRBV7-2 and TRBJ2-3): GAGVSQSPSNKVTEKGKDVELRCDPISGHTALYWYRQSLGQGLEFLIYFQGNSAPDKSGLPSDRFSAERTGGSVSTLTIQRTQQEDSAVYLCASSPKRGSEDRATDTQYFGPGTRLTVL.

This clonotype was seen a handful of times. This chain connects TRBV4-2 to TRBJ2-1; D unclear. CDR1 LGHNA and CDR2 YNFKEQ come from the germline V gene. Trimming removed 1 base from V and 9 bases from J, with 7 bases in between. The CDR3 has 12 amino acids. The CDR3 nucleotides read TGTGCCAGCAGCCAAGGAGAAACTGAGCAGTTCTTC. Its translation is CASSQGETEQFF.

This clonotype turned up a few times. J is TRBJ1-1 and V is TRBV10-3; a weak D match, TRBD1 (5 bases). Trimming took 0 bases from V and 4 from J, leaving 12 bases between them. CDR1 ENHRY and CDR2 SYGVKD come from the germline V gene. The CDR3 is 15 amino acids. The CDR3 loop is CAISESRGVGTEAFF. The CDR3 DNA follows: TGTGCCATCAGTGAGTCGAGGGGAGTCGGCACTGAAGCTTTCTTT.

The sample holds many counts of this clonotype. The chain couples TRBV15 to TRBJ2-5, with D possibly being TRBD2 (6 bases). CDR1 is LNHNV and CDR2 is YYDKDF in the germline V gene (reference sequence). The CDR3 length is 14 residues. Trimming removed 1 base at V and 5 bases at J, with 11 bases between. In DNA form, the CDR3 reads TGTGCCACCAGCAGAGGGGGGGATCAGGAGACCCAGTACTTC. This encodes CATSRGGDQETQYF.

This clonotype has more than one count but fewer than ten. V is TRBV28 and J is TRBJ2-5; TRBD2 matches 7 bases. In germline, CDR1 is MDHEN, CDR2 SYDVKM. The CDR3 spans 15 residues. The V gene end was trimmed by 6 bases and the J gene end by 2 bases; junction bases not matched to a gene: 9. The CDR3 DNA reads TGTGCCAGCAGCCTACCGGGACTAACTCAAGAGACCCAGTACTTC. The encoded protein is CASSLPGLTQETQYF.

The chain links TRBV5-1 to TRBJ2-3; maybe TRBD2 (5 bases). Germline V CDR1 and CDR2: SGHRS, YFSETQ. CDR3 length: 15 residues. Trimming took off 0 bases at V and 2 bases at J, with 10 bases between the two ends. CDR3 sequence: CASSLGGGATDTQYF. CDR3 nucleotides: TGCGCCAGCAGCTTGGGAGGAGGAGCCACAGATACGCAGTATTTT.

In regard to this clonotype: The junction and the germline gene differ at one end; a read error may be behind it. The chain combines TRBV29-1 with TRBJ2-1; D is possibly TRBD2 (6 bases). This CDR3 is 16 amino acids long. Per the germline V gene, CDR1 is SQVTM and CDR2 is ANQGSEA. This CDR3 reads CSVEDGLLYSHNEQFF. In DNA form, the CDR3 reads TGCAGCGTTGAAGATGGACTACTTTACTCCCACAATGAGCAGTTCTTC.

Only a few counts were recorded for this clonotype. The J gene is TRBJ2-1, the V gene TRBV5-1, with D perhaps given as TRBD1 or TRBD2 (6 bases each). CDR3 length: 15 amino acids. V lost 5 bases, J lost 4 bases, and 16 bases lay in between. Germline loops: CDR1 SGHRS, CDR2 YFSETQ. CDR3 sequence: CASRDGGGMYNEQFF. The CDR3 DNA follows: TGCGCCAGCAGGGATGGAGGGGGTATGTACAATGAGCAGTTCTTC.

This chain uses TRBV7-9 with TRBJ1-2, with unresolved D. The CDR3 extends over 13 amino acids. V lost 1 base and J 8 bases, leaving 11 bases between the germline ends. The germline gives CDR1 SEHNR, CDR2 FQNEAQ (reference sequence). The CDR3 coding sequence is TGTGCCAGCAGCTTAGGAGTGGGGTGGGGCTACACCTTC. This translates into CASSLGVGWGYTF.

This clonotype came up many times. The chain uses TRBV5-1 and TRBJ1-1, with TRBD1 identical over 9 bases. V gave up 3 bases and J gave up 5 bases; unmatched junction bases: 5. The V gene's germline CDR1 is SGHRS and CDR2 YFSETQ. The CDR3 length is 14 residues. CDR3 amino acids: CASSSRTGETEAFF. The CDR3 nucleotides are TGCGCCAGCAGCTCCCGGACAGGGGAAACTGAAGCTTTCTTT.

This clonotype was counted between two and nine times. The CDR3 bases are TGTGCCAGCAGCCTGGGACCGCAGACGTACAATGAGCAGTTCTTC. Its protein is CASSLGPQTYNEQFF. The chain has TRBV5-5 and TRBJ2-1; D tentatively fits TRBD1 or TRBD2 (5 bases each). CDR3 size: 15 residues. Germline CDR1 SGHKS, CDR2 YYEKEE (reference sequence). V was cut by 4 bases and J by 4 bases, with 15 bases left in between.

The sample holds a few counts of this clonotype. The J gene is TRBJ1-2, the V gene TRBV28, with 7 nucleotides matching TRBD1. This CDR3 contains 12 residues. Germline lookup yields CDR1 MDHEN and CDR2 SYDVKM. Losses at the gene ends were 5 bases for V and 5 bases for J; bases not matched to a gene: 2. Here the CDR3 reads CASSGTVYGYTF. The CDR3 region has the DNA TGTGCCAGCAGTGGGACAGTTTATGGCTACACCTTC.

This clonotype occurred a few times. The rearrangement uses TRBV4-1 and TRBJ2-1, with 10 bases lining up with TRBD1. The CDR3 is made up of 16 amino acids. V gave up 6 bases and J gave up 10 bases; unmatched junction bases: 15. Germline CDR1 reads MGHRA; CDR2 reads YSYEKL. The CDR3 is CASSQPGTGELGEQFF. The CDR3 coding sequence is TGCGCCAGCAGTCAACCCGGGACAGGGGAGTTAGGCGAGCAGTTCTTC.

The chain recombines TRBV28 with TRBJ1-1; D is ambiguous. The germline CDR1 and CDR2 sequences are MDHEN and SYDVKM. The CDR3 is 14 residues long. The germline V and J ends were trimmed by 6 bases and 6 bases, with 17 bases remaining between them. CDR3 sequence: CASSEDGRSAEAFF. CDR3 in DNA: TGTGCCAGCAGCGAAGACGGCCGCAGTGCTGAAGCTTTCTTT.

The rearrangement links TRBV24-1 to TRBJ1-1, with TRBD1 matching 9 bases. The CDR3 consists of 14 residues. Germline lookup yields CDR1 KGHDR and CDR2 SFDVKD. Unmatched junction bases numbered 5, after V lost 9 bases and J lost 1 base. The CDR3, as DNA: TGTGCCACCGGTACAGGGGGCGCGAACACTGAAGCTTTCTTT. This gives the protein CATGTGGANTEAFF.

The rearrangement joins TRBV7-2 to TRBJ1-5; D ambiguous. CDR1 SGHTA and CDR2 FQGNSA come from the germline V gene. The CDR3 loop spans 14 amino acids. V lost 2 bases and J lost 3, with 8 bases in between. Here the CDR3 DNA reads TGTGCCAGCAGCTTACAAGGACTCAATCAGCCCCAGCATTTT. Encoded protein: CASSLQGLNQPQHF.

The genes are TRBV7-6 and TRBJ1-4, with 10 bases matching TRBD1. The V gene's germline CDR1 is SGHVS and CDR2 FNYEAQ. This CDR3 is 15 amino acids long. Unmatched junction bases numbered 6, after V lost 4 bases and J lost 7 bases. The CDR3 DNA sequence: TGTGCCAGCAGCTCCGCCGGGACAGGGGCTGAAAAACTGTTTTTT. Translation: CASSSAGTGAEKLFF. Filled out from reference TRBV7-6 and TRBJ1-4, the complete variable domain reads GAGVSQSPRYKVTKRGQDVALRCDPISGHVSLYWYRQALGQGPEFLTYFNYEAQQDKSGLPNDRFSAERPEGSISTLTIQRTEQRDSAMYRCASSSAGTGAEKLFFGSGTQLSVL.

V gene TRBV19 combines with J gene TRBJ1-1; D not resolved. Germline V gene sequence: CDR1 LNHDA, CDR2 SQIVND (reference sequence). The CDR3 runs to 16 residues. Trimming cost V 0 bases and J 5 bases, with 16 bases left between them. The CDR3 region has the DNA TGTGCCAGTAGTATAGATCAATGGAAGCCTTTTACTGAAGCTTTCTTT. Amino acids: CASSIDQWKPFTEAFF.

CDR3: CASGSRGFGTGPYTF. The CDR3, as DNA: TGTGCCAGCGGGTCCAGGGGGTTCGGGACAGGGCCGTACACCTTC. This chain links TRBV13 with TRBJ1-2; 9 bases align to TRBD1. Germline CDR1 is PRHDT and CDR2 is FYEKMQ (reference sequence). There are 15 residues in the CDR3. J lost 11 bases, V lost 8 bases, and 18 bases had no gene match.

This clonotype was counted ten times or more. The chain joins TRBV28 to TRBJ1-1, with D perhaps matching TRBD1 (6 bases). This CDR3 is 16 amino acids long. V dropped 5 bases and J dropped 1 base, with 17 bases sitting between them. Germline V gives CDR1 MDHEN, CDR2 SYDVKM. This CDR3 is CASSPRGLRRNTEAFF. The CDR3 DNA reads as TGTGCCAGCAGTCCACGGGGGCTACGCAGGAACACTGAAGCTTTCTTT.